One sample yielded the 12 T cell receptor beta chains listed below, sequenced in a study of blood T cell repertoires in COVID-19 (dated by TCRdb to about 2020). The library came from the immunoSEQ multiplex PCR assay. As stored in TCRdb, this immuneACCESS dataset retains in-frame rearrangements with V and J assigned. A fraction of the clones does not appear; measured against another copy, unresolved V genes explain less than half of the discrepancy, and the remainder lacks a known reason. The sample includes about 160,000 clones, with approximately 82% observed a single time. 22% of the sample is taken by the ten largest. The specimen was peripheral blood. All receptors come from a woman older than 75 with acute or convalescent COVID-19.

This sequence joins TRBV6-1 and TRBJ2-1; D perhaps matches TRBD1 (6 bases). The CDR3 has 15 residues. CDR1 and CDR2 from the germline V gene are MNHNS and SASEGT. The V gene lost 1 base and the J gene lost 4 bases, with 11 bases spanning the gap. In DNA form, the CDR3 reads TGTGCCAGCAGTGAAGGGGGGCTGGGTTACAATGAGCAGTTCTTC. Its protein product is CASSEGGLGYNEQFF.

The V call is TRBV9, the J call TRBJ2-2, with 10 nucleotides matching TRBD2. The CDR3 sequence is 16 residues long. Germline trimming cut 4 bases from V and 0 bases from J; bases unmatched to any gene: 3. The germline CDR1 and CDR2 sequences are SGDLS and YYNGEE. The CDR3 is CASSPGLAANTGELFF. The CDR3, as DNA: TGTGCCAGCAGCCCCGGACTAGCGGCGAACACCGGGGAGCTGTTTTTT.

This rearrangement joins TRBV7-9 to TRBJ2-1, with D possibly being TRBD1 (5 bases). V was clipped by 5 bases and J by 8 bases, with 16 bases between them. The CDR3 is made up of 14 amino acids. Germline V gene lookup returns CDR1 SEHNR and CDR2 FQNEAQ (reference sequence). CDR3 bases: TGTGCCAGCAGCCGGTCAGGGTATATGGATGAGCAGTTCTTC. It is translated as CASSRSGYMDEQFF.

Written as DNA, the CDR3 is TGTGCCAGTAGCCCTAGGGGGGGCGTTGGGAACACTGAAGCTTTCTTT. This translates into CASSPRGGVGNTEAFF. The chain couples TRBV19 to TRBJ1-1; TRBD1 is a possible D gene (6 bases). The V end was cut by 6 bases, the J end by 1 base, with 18 bases between. Germline CDR1 is LNHDA and CDR2 is SQIVND (reference sequence). This CDR3 comprises 16 residues.

The gene calls are TRBV5-4 and TRBJ1-1; 11 nucleotides line up with TRBD1. CDR1 is SGHNT and CDR2 is YYREEE in the germline V gene (reference sequence). The V segment lost 3 bases and the J segment 0 bases; nucleotides outside the gene matches: 4. The length of the CDR3 is 16 residues. The CDR3 protein is CASSWGGQGVNTEAFF. The CDR3 coding sequence is TGTGCCAGCAGCTGGGGGGGACAGGGGGTGAACACTGAAGCTTTCTTT.

Worth noting for this clone: Germline and junction disagree at one end, which may indicate a read error. The chain has TRBV18 and TRBJ1-1; D unresolved. Germline CDR1 is KGHSH and CDR2 is LQKENI. The length of the CDR3 is 14 residues. DNA of the CDR3: TGTGCCGGCTCACCACCGAGCATGAACACTGAAGCTTTCTTT. It codes for CAGSPPSMNTEAFF.

The V and J genes are TRBV27 and TRBJ2-1, with 7 bases aligning to TRBD2. Trimming cost V 1 base and J 4 bases; bases outside gene matches: 4. Germline values: CDR1 MNHEY, CDR2 SMNVEV (reference sequence). There are 15 residues in the CDR3. The CDR3, as DNA: TGTGCCAGCAGTTTATGGGGGGGGAGGTACAATGAGCAGTTCTTC. It encodes CASSLWGGRYNEQFF.

The gene calls are TRBV5-1 and TRBJ2-1; 7 bases align to TRBD2. The V gene end was trimmed by 1 base and the J gene end by 2 bases; junction bases not matched to a gene: 3. This CDR3 spans 15 amino acids. CDR1 and CDR2 (germline): SGHRS, YFSETQ. The DNA of the CDR3 is TGCGCCAGCAGCTTGACGGGAGGACCCTACAATGAGCAGTTCTTC. Translating gives CASSLTGGPYNEQFF.

V is TRBV6-2 or TRBV6-3 and J is TRBJ2-1, with 7 bases aligning to TRBD1. V lost 6 bases to trimming and J lost 5 bases; unmatched junction nucleotides: 7. Germline lookup yields CDR1 MNHEY and CDR2 SVGEGT. CDR3 length equals 14 residues. The CDR3 nucleotides are TGTGCCAGCAGCTCTTTCGGACAGGACAATGAGCAGTTCTTC. This sequence encodes CASSSFGQDNEQFF.

The rearrangement joins TRBV5-5 to TRBJ1-2; the D gene is possibly TRBD1 (5 bases). CDR3 length equals 14 residues. In germline, CDR1 is SGHKS, CDR2 YYEKEE (reference sequence). V gave up 2 bases and J gave up 3 bases, with 11 bases separating them. The CDR3 DNA reads TGTGCCAGCAGCTTAAGGGGCACTCACTATGGCTACACCTTC. This gives the protein CASSLRGTHYGYTF.

The chain employs TRBV4-2 and TRBJ2-7, with D perhaps matching TRBD1 (6 bases). Germline V gene data show CDR1 as LGHNA and CDR2 as YNFKEQ. The CDR3 has 15 residues. V was clipped by 5 bases and J by 0 bases, with 14 bases between them. DNA of the CDR3: TGTGCCAGCAGCGCCCAGGGGACGTCCTCCTACGAGCAGTACTTC. Its protein product is CASSAQGTSSYEQYF.

The chain carries TRBV7-9 and TRBJ2-5; possible D gene TRBD1, 5 bases. The V end lost 1 base, the J end lost 2 bases, and 8 bases lay between the germline ends. Germline lookup yields CDR1 SEHNR and CDR2 FQNEAQ (reference sequence). This CDR3 comprises 14 residues. The CDR3 sequence is CASSLVTGQETQYF. CDR3 DNA sequence: TGTGCCAGCAGCTTAGTCACAGGTCAAGAGACCCAGTACTTC.